Sequencing of this T cell receptor beta chain was carried out in a study of shared clonotypes between healthy human individuals. Clones were read by immunoSEQ multiplex PCR, and TCRdb kept only the in-frame ones, dropping some. In the table there are over a million clones, around 98% of which are singletons. The V segment lost 5 bases and the J segment 4 bases; nucleotides outside the gene matches: 13. Looked up from germline, CDR1 is SGHTA and CDR2 is FQGNSA. The length of the CDR3 is 16 residues. Sequenced material: naive CD4+ T cells sorted from blood. Subset specified: CD45RA+ positively selected. This clonotype originated in a man younger than 40 in good health. V is TRBV7-2 and J is TRBJ1-2; the match to TRBD1 covers 7 bases. The CDR3 DNA sequence: TGTGCCAGCAGCCGGACCACCCGACAGGGTGGCTATGGCTACACCTTC. It yields the protein CASSRTTRQGGYGYTF.